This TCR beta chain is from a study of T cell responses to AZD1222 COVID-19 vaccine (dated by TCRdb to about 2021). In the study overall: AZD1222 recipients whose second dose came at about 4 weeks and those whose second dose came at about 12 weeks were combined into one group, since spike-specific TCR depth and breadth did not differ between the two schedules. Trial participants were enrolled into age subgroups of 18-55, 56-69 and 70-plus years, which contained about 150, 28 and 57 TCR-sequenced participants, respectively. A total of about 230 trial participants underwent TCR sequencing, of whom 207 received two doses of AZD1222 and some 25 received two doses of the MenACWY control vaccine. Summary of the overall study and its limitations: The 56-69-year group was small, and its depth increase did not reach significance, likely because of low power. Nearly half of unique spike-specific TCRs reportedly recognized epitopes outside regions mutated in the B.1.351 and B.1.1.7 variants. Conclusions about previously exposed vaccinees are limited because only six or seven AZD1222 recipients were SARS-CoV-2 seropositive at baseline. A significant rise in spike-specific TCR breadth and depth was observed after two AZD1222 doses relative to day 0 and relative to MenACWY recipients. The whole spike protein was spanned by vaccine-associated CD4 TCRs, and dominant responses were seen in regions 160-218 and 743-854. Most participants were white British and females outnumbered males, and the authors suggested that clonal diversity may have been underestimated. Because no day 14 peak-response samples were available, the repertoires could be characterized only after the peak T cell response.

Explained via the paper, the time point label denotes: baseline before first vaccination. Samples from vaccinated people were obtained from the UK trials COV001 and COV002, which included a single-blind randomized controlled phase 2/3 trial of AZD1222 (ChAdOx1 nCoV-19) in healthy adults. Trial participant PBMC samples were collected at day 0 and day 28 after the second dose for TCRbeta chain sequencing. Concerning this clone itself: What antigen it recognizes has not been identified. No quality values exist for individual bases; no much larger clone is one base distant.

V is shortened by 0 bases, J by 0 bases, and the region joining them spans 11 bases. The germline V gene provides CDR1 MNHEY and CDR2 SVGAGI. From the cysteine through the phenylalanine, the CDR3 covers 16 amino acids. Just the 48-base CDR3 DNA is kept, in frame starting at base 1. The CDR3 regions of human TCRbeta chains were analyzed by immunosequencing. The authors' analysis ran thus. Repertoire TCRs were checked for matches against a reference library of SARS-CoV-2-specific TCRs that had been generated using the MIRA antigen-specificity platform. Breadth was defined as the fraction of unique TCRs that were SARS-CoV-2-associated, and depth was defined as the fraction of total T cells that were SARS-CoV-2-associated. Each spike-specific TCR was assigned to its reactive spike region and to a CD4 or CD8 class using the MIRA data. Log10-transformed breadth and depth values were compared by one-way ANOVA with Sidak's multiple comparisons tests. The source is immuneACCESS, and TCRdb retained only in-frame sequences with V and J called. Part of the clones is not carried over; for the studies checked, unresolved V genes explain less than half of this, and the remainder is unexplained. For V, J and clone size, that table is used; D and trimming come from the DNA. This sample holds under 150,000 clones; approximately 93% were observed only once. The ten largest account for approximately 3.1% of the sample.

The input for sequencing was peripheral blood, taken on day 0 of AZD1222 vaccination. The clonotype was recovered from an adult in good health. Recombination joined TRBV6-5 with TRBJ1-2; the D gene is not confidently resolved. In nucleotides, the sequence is TGTGCCAGCAGTTACTCAGGCCTATCAGCTAACTATGGCTACACCTTC. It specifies CASSYSGLSANYGYTF.